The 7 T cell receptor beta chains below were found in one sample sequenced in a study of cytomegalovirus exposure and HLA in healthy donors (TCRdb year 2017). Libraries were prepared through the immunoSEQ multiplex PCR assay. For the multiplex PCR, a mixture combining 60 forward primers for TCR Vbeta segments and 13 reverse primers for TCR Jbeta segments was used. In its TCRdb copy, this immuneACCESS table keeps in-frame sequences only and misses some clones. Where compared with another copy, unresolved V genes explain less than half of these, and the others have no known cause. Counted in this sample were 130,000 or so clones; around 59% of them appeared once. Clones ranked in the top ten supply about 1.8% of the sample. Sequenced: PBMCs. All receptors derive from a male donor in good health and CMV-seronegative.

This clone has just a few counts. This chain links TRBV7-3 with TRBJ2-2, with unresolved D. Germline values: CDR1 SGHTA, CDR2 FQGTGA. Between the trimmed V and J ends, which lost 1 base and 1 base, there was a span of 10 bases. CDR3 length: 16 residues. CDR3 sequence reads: CASSLNQAGNTGELFF. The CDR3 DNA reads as TGTGCCAGCAGCTTAAATCAGGCAGGGAACACCGGGGAGCTGTTTTTT.

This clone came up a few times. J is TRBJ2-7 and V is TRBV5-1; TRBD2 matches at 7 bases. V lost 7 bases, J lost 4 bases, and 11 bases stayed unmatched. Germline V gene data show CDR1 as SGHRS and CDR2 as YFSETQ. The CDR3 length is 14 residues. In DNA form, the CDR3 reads TGCGCCAGCGGCCCCACTGGGGGGGGTTACGAGCAGTACTTC. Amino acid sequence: CASGPTGGGYEQYF.

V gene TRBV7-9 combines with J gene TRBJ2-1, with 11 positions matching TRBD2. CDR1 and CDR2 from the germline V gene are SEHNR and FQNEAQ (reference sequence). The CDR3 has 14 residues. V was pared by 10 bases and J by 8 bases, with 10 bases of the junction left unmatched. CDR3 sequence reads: CATIAGGPWDEQFF. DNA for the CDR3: TGTGCCACCATAGCGGGGGGGCCGTGGGATGAGCAGTTCTTC.

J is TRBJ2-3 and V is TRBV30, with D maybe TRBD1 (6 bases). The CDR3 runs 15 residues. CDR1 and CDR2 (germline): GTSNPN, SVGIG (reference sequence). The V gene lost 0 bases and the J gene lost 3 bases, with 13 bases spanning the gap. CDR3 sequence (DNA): TGTGCCTGGAGTGTACCCAGGGGAGTGACAGATACGCAGTATTTT. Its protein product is CAWSVPRGVTDTQYF. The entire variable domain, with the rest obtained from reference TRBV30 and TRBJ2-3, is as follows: SQTIHQWPATLVQPVGSPLSLECTVEGTSNPNLYWYRQAAGRGLQLLFYSVGIGQISSEVPQNLSASRPQDRQFILSSKKLLLSDSGFYLCAWSVPRGVTDTQYFGPGTRLTVL.

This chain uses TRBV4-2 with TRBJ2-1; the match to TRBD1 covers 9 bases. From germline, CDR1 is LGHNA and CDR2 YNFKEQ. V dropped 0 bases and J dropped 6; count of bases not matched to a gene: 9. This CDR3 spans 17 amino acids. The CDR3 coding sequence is TGTGCCAGCAGCCAAGAGTCGGCGGACAGGGGTTCCAATGAGCAGTTCTTC. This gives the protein CASSQESADRGSNEQFF.

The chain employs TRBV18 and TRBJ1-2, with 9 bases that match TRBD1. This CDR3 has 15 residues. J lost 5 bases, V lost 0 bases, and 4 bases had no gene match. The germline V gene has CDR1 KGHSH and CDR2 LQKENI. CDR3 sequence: CASSPPGGQGYGYTF. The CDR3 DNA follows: TGTGCCAGCTCACCACCGGGAGGACAGGGGTATGGCTACACCTTC. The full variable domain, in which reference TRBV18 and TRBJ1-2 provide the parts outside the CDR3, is NAGVMQNPRHLVRRRGQEARLRCSPMKGHSHVYWYRQLPEEGLKFMVYLQKENIIDESGMPKERFSAEFPKEGPSILRIQQVVRGDSAAYFCASSPPGGQGYGYTFGSGTRLTVV.

This CDR3 reads CATSRDGGDPDGYTF. CDR3 nucleotide sequence: TGTGCCACCAGCAGAGATGGGGGGGACCCGGATGGCTACACCTTC. The genes are TRBV15 and TRBJ1-2, with D possibly matching TRBD1 (5 bases). Germline CDR1 is LNHNV and CDR2 is YYDKDF (reference sequence). The V gene lost 0 bases and the J gene lost 6 bases, with 14 bases spanning the gap. The CDR3 length is 15 residues. Together with reference TRBV15 and TRBJ1-2, the CDR3 gives the full variable domain: DAMVIQNPRYQVTQFGKPVTLSCSQTLNHNVMYWYQQKSSQAPKLLFHYYDKDFNNEADTPDNFQSRRPNTSFCFLDIRSPGLGDTAMYLCATSRDGGDPDGYTFGSGTRLTVV.